This T cell receptor (beta chain) emerged from a study of control samples from healthy donors and cancer patients (dated by TCRdb to the early 2020s). As concerns this clone: Its antigen is still unknown.

Cut back by 8 bases and 5 bases, the V and J ends lie 16 bases apart. The cysteine opens and the phenylalanine closes a CDR3 of 14 amino acids. Only the CDR3 part of the read is kept: 42 bases, read in frame from the first base. From the germline V gene, CDR1 is MNHEY and CDR2 is SVGAGI. Library construction relied on the immunoSEQ multiplex PCR assay. In its TCRdb copy, this immuneACCESS table keeps in-frame sequences only and misses some clones. Where compared with another copy, unresolved V genes explain less than half of these, and the others have no known cause. This sample's table contains fewer than 250,000 clones. Less than 2.5% of the sample belongs to the ten largest clones.

The source of this sequence is a woman under 40 in good health. Sequenced sample: blood. The sequence is built from TRBV6-5 and TRBJ2-1; no D gene is confidently identified. The CDR3 region has the sequence CASSLVPVDNEQFF. The nucleotide sequence is given as TGTGCCAGCTCCCTGGTCCCAGTAGACAATGAGCAGTTCTTC.